The present entry profiles one T cell receptor beta chain with its context. Its antigen is not identified. The CDR3 consists of 14 residues. V shed 6 bases and J shed 6 bases, with 18 bases lying between them. Germline CDR1 MNHNS, CDR2 SASEGT. The time point is: week 35, safety follow-up. Alongside topical imiquimod, each dose of vaccine comprised 300 ug of mutant IDH1 20-mer peptide. The sample comes from a study of a mutant IDH1 vaccine in newly diagnosed glioma. Clones were read by immunoSEQ multiplex PCR, and TCRdb kept only the in-frame ones, dropping some. The table records fewer than 30,000 clones, 83% of them present only once.

The source material was PBMCs, sampled from a glioma patient whose treatment included an IDH1 peptide vaccine. The chain combines TRBV6-1 with TRBJ2-7; TRBD1 is a possible D gene (5 bases). The TCR comes from a man in his thirties or forties with glioma. CDR3 bases: TGTGCCAGCAGCCCCTCGGTCAGGGTCGGCGAGCAGTACTTC. It yields the protein CASSPSVRVGEQYF.